The 32 T cell receptor beta chains below come from one sample, sequenced in a study of Graves' ophthalmopathy and Graves' hyperthyroidism. Amplification targeted the TCR beta CDR3 regions, with RNA transcripts as the source material. RT-PCR in the first round used HTBI primers; a second-round multiplex PCR followed. TCRdb processed the multiplex PCR reads anew with MiXCR; each CDR3 protein has one entry. The sample gives over a million distinct CDR3 sequences, approximately 35% of which show up once; around 10% is in the top ten. The sequencing sample was made of peripheral blood or thyroid tissue (not recorded which). These receptors were collected from an adult man with Graves' hyperthyroidism.

This clonotype was seen repeatedly, ten times or more. The chain uses TRBV2 and TRBJ2-5; D unresolved. This CDR3 is 11 amino acids long. The germline V and J ends were trimmed by 6 bases and 4 bases, with 6 bases remaining between them. The V gene's germline CDR1 is SNHLY and CDR2 FYNNEI. CDR3 coding DNA: TGTGCCAGCAGCGTTAGAGAGACCCAGTACTTC. It translates to CASSVRETQYF.

This clonotype has at least ten counts. The chain carries TRBV19 and TRBJ2-5; D is possibly TRBD2 (5 bases). This CDR3 region has 15 residues. V lost 2 bases, J lost 3 bases, and 13 bases lay in between. Germline-derived CDR1 and CDR2 are LNHDA and SQIVND (reference sequence). The CDR3 loop reads CASSILSGGEETQYF. The DNA of the CDR3 is TGTGCCAGTAGTATATTAAGCGGAGGTGAAGAGACCCAGTACTTC.

V is TRBV12-3 or TRBV12-4 and J is TRBJ2-5; D gene uncertain. V lost 5 bases and J 7 bases, leaving 17 bases between the germline ends. The CDR3 spans 14 residues. CDR3 sequence: CASSIRPEDGTQYF. CDR3 bases: TGTGCCAGCAGTATCAGACCCGAGGATGGGACCCAGTACTTC.

The chain has TRBV29-1 and TRBJ2-3, with a tentative D call TRBD1 (5 bases). V was clipped by 3 bases and J by 0 bases, with 10 bases between them. CDR3 size: 14 residues. From germline, CDR1 is SQVTM and CDR2 ANQGSEA. CDR3 amino acids: CSVDRAGSTDTQYF. CDR3 sequence (DNA): TGCAGCGTTGACAGGGCAGGGAGCACAGATACGCAGTATTTT.

This clonotype occurred many times. This rearrangement joins TRBV7-8 to TRBJ1-4, with unresolved D. The CDR3 runs to 15 residues. Trimming pared 5 bases from V and 10 bases from J, leaving 20 bases between. CDR1 and CDR2 (germline): SGHVS, FQNEAQ. CDR3: CASSPYTGPSGKLFF. The CDR3 DNA reads TGTGCCAGCAGCCCATATACCGGGCCGTCAGGAAAACTGTTTTTT.

Comments on this clonotype: The DNA is left out, because the CDR3 cannot be placed on it with certainty; the CDR3 is given as TCRdb lists it. The rearrangement uses TRBV6-2 or TRBV6-3 and TRBJ2-5; the table's D call TRBD1 went unverified against the DNA. Per the germline V gene, CDR1 is MNHEY and CDR2 is SVGEGT. The CDR3 totals 18 residues, both ends included. The CDR3 reads CASSQGKGYTFGSGTQYF.

The chain links TRBV2 to TRBJ2-5; 7 nucleotides line up with TRBD1. Germline assignment: CDR1 SNHLY and CDR2 FYNNEI. Trimming took 5 bases from V and 1 from J; bases not matched to a gene: 10. The CDR3 sequence is 16 residues long. The CDR3, as DNA: TGTGCCAGCAGTTTATCAGTCGACAGGGCCCAAGAGACCCAGTACTTC. Its translation: CASSLSVDRAQETQYF.

This clonotype was detected only once. CDR3 DNA sequence: TGTGCCAGTAGTATGGGGGAGCAGTATGGCTACACCTTC. This gives the protein CASSMGEQYGYTF. The rearrangement joins TRBV19 to TRBJ1-2; a possible D gene is TRBD1 (5 bases). Trimming took off 3 bases at V and 5 bases at J, with 10 bases between the two ends. Germline loops: CDR1 LNHDA, CDR2 SQIVND (reference sequence). The CDR3 contains 13 residues.

This clonotype was detected many times. The rearrangement links TRBV29-1 to TRBJ1-4, with no clear D. Germline V lookup: CDR1 SQVTM, CDR2 ANQGSEA. The CDR3 length is 15 residues. V dropped 0 bases and J dropped 7 bases, with 15 bases sitting between them. The CDR3: CSVEDTAGRGEKLFF. CDR3 in DNA: TGCAGCGTTGAAGATACGGCAGGACGGGGTGAAAAACTGTTTTTT.

This clonotype was picked up many times. V is TRBV10-3 and J is TRBJ2-6; D is perhaps TRBD2 (6 bases). Trimming removed 3 bases from V and 0 bases from J, with 12 bases in between. There are 17 residues in the CDR3. In germline, CDR1 is ENHRY, CDR2 SYGVKD. The CDR3 spells CAISERDSPSGANVLTF. The DNA for the CDR3 is TGTGCCATCAGTGAACGGGACTCCCCCTCTGGGGCCAACGTCCTGACTTTC.

This clonotype occurred many times. The chain links TRBV20-1 to TRBJ1-1; tentatively, D is TRBD1 (5 bases). From germline, CDR1 is DFQATT and CDR2 SNEGSKA (reference sequence). This CDR3 contains 15 residues. The germline V and J ends were trimmed by 5 bases and 3 bases, with 19 bases remaining between them. CDR3 in amino acids: CSAWDATQGDTEAFF. Written as DNA, the CDR3 is TGCAGTGCTTGGGACGCGACGCAGGGCGACACTGAAGCTTTCTTT.

This clonotype was counted at least ten times. The V gene is TRBV2, the J gene TRBJ1-3; D unresolved. CDR3 size: 14 residues. The ends were cut back, 8 bases at V and 0 bases at J, with 11 bases in the middle. Germline V CDR1 and CDR2: SNHLY, FYNNEI. CDR3 nucleotides: TGTGCCAGCCGTACCGGGAGCTCTGGAAACACCATATATTTT. It codes for CASRTGSSGNTIYF.

In its sample, this clonotype was seen many times. This rearrangement joins TRBV4-3 to TRBJ2-5, with 8 bases fitting TRBD2. The junction had 6 bases not matched to a gene; V was cut back by 1 base and J by 5 bases. This CDR3 region has 15 residues. Germline V gene data show CDR1 as LGHNA and CDR2 as YSLEER. This CDR3 is CASSQAGGKRETQYF. The CDR3 coding sequence is TGCGCCAGCAGCCAAGCGGGGGGGAAGCGGGAGACCCAGTACTTC.

This clonotype was detected ten times or more. This chain connects TRBV20-1 to TRBJ1-1; D gene ambiguous. The CDR3 is made up of 13 amino acids. Per germline, CDR1 DFQATT and CDR2 SNEGSKA (reference sequence). V lost 5 bases and J 1 base, leaving 11 bases between the germline ends. CDR3 coding DNA: TGCAGTGCTCCGGGAGCGGAGAACACTGAAGCTTTCTTT. The encoded protein is CSAPGAENTEAFF.

The V and J genes are TRBV4-1 and TRBJ2-7, with a possible D match to TRBD2 (6 bases). This CDR3 contains 15 residues. CDR1 is MGHRA and CDR2 is YSYEKL in the germline V gene. The V gene lost 1 base and the J gene lost 2 bases, with 12 bases spanning the gap. The CDR3: CASSQGAGITYEQYF. The CDR3 bases are TGCGCCAGCAGCCAAGGAGCGGGTATAACCTACGAGCAGTACTTC.

This clonotype was counted only a few times. The CDR3 reads CASSYQTEAFF. The CDR3 DNA sequence: TGTGCCAGCAGTTACCAGACTGAAGCTTTCTTT. The chain employs TRBV6-5 and TRBJ1-1, with unresolved D. Trimming removed 2 bases at V and 5 bases at J, with 3 bases between. The CDR3 consists of 11 residues. Germline V gene sequence: CDR1 MNHEY, CDR2 SVGAGI.

V is TRBV2 and J is TRBJ2-7; unclear D gene. The V end was cut by 9 bases, the J end by 5 bases, with 8 bases between. Germline V gene lookup returns CDR1 SNHLY and CDR2 FYNNEI. The CDR3 totals 10 residues. The CDR3 loop reads CASAPHEQYF. The DNA of the CDR3 is TGTGCCAGTGCCCCCCACGAGCAGTACTTC.

The chain combines TRBV10-3 with TRBJ2-2; D remains ambiguous. Germline CDR1 ENHRY, CDR2 SYGVKD. V was cut by 6 bases and J by 9 bases, with 11 bases left in between. The CDR3 loop spans 12 amino acids. The CDR3 sequence is CAIRGPSRELFF. The CDR3 bases are TGTGCCATCAGGGGCCCCTCTCGGGAGCTGTTTTTT.

This clonotype has ten or more counts. This chain connects TRBV6-4 to TRBJ2-2; D not resolved. The germline V gene has CDR1 MRHNA and CDR2 SNTAGT. V lost 0 bases and J lost 1, with 6 bases in between. The CDR3 spans 15 residues. The CDR3 protein is CASSDSSQNTGELFF. CDR3 nucleotide sequence: TGTGCCAGCAGTGACTCTTCGCAGAACACCGGGGAGCTGTTTTTT.

The J gene is TRBJ2-2, the V gene TRBV13; D possibly corresponds to TRBD2 (6 bases). V lost 5 bases to trimming and J lost 0 bases, with 13 bases between them. Germline V CDR1 and CDR2: PRHDT, FYEKMQ (reference sequence). This CDR3 has 16 residues. The CDR3 region has the DNA TGTGCCAGCAGCCCTTGGTTAGCGGCGAACACCGGGGAGCTGTTTTTT. Protein: CASSPWLAANTGELFF.

This clonotype was recorded many times. The chain combines TRBV9 with TRBJ2-2; 7 bases line up with TRBD2. This CDR3 comprises 16 residues. Trimming at V came to 0 bases and at J to 3 bases, leaving 5 bases not matched to a gene. Germline CDR1 SGDLS, CDR2 YYNGEE. The CDR3 sequence: CASSVGVGRDTGELFF. The CDR3 coding sequence is TGTGCCAGCAGCGTAGGCGTAGGGAGGGACACCGGGGAGCTGTTTTTT.

The chain links TRBV5-5 to TRBJ2-7; a possible D gene is TRBD2 (5 bases). The V gene lost 2 bases and the J gene lost 0 bases, with 9 bases spanning the gap. This CDR3 is built from 14 residues. Germline CDR1 SGHKS, CDR2 YYEKEE (reference sequence). CDR3 nucleotide sequence: TGTGCCAGCAGCTTCCCGAGGGTCTCCTACGAGCAGTACTTC. Encoded protein: CASSFPRVSYEQYF.

The V call is TRBV7-2, the J call TRBJ1-5, with 7 bases lining up with TRBD1. Germline values: CDR1 SGHTA, CDR2 FQGNSA. This CDR3 has 15 residues. V trimming: 5 bases; J trimming: 2 bases; junction bases outside the gene matches: 6. CDR3 protein: CASSLTGEGNQPQHF. The CDR3 DNA is TGTGCCAGCAGCCTTACAGGGGAGGGCAATCAGCCCCAGCATTTT. Full variable domain (rest looked up from reference TRBV7-2 and TRBJ1-5): GAGVSQSPSNKVTEKGKDVELRCDPISGHTALYWYRQSLGQGLEFLIYFQGNSAPDKSGLPSDRFSAERTGGSVSTLTIQRTQQEDSAVYLCASSLTGEGNQPQHFGDGTRLSIL.

The rearrangement links TRBV18 to TRBJ1-2, with unresolved D. Per germline, CDR1 KGHSH and CDR2 LQKENI. The CDR3 has 15 amino acids. V was clipped by 2 bases and J by 0 bases, with 10 bases between them. The DNA of the CDR3 is TGTGCCAGCTCACCAGAACAGATAGCTAACTATGGCTACACCTTC. Translated, it gives CASSPEQIANYGYTF.

This clonotype was seen at least ten times. The rearrangement uses TRBV7-6 and TRBJ2-5, with D hard to call. Trimming pared 0 bases from V and 3 bases from J, leaving 8 bases between. CDR3 length: 14 amino acids. CDR1 and CDR2 (germline): SGHVS, FNYEAQ. The CDR3 here is CASSLAGREETQYF. CDR3 nucleotides: TGTGCCAGCAGCTTAGCGGGTAGAGAAGAGACCCAGTACTTC. Supplemented by reference TRBV7-6 and TRBJ2-5, the full variable domain reads GAGVSQSPRYKVTKRGQDVALRCDPISGHVSLYWYRQALGQGPEFLTYFNYEAQQDKSGLPNDRFSAERPEGSISTLTIQRTEQRDSAMYRCASSLAGREETQYFGPGTRLLVL.

The V and J genes are TRBV5-6 and TRBJ2-7, with TRBD2 matching over 10 bases. Germline V lookup: CDR1 SGHDT, CDR2 YYEEEE. This CDR3 comprises 19 residues. V trimming: 2 bases; J trimming: 4 bases; junction bases outside the gene matches: 18. DNA of the CDR3: TGTGCCAGCAGCTTCCCCGGCAGGGGGGTAGCGGGAGGACCATACGAGCAGTACTTC. Translating it yields CASSFPGRGVAGGPYEQYF.

The genes are TRBV28 and TRBJ2-7; the match to TRBD1 covers 10 bases. CDR1 and CDR2 from the germline V gene are MDHEN and SYDVKM. This CDR3 region has 16 residues. Trimming at V came to 4 bases and at J to 4 bases, leaving 10 bases not matched to a gene. The CDR3 DNA follows: TGTGCCAGCAGTTACTCGAGGGACAGGGGATCGTACGAGCAGTACTTC. This codes for CASSYSRDRGSYEQYF.

V is TRBV10-2 and J is TRBJ2-7; 10 positions match TRBD2. The CDR3 sequence is 14 residues long. Germline-derived CDR1 and CDR2 are WSHSY and SAAADI. The CDR3 spells CVGRLAGGSGEQYF. The CDR3 DNA sequence: TGCGTCGGCCGTTTAGCGGGGGGATCTGGCGAGCAGTACTTC.

This clonotype was observed a handful of times. The rearrangement links TRBV6-5 to TRBJ2-7; the D gene is possibly TRBD1 (6 bases). Trimming pared 7 bases from V and 2 bases from J, leaving 15 bases between. CDR1 and CDR2 from the germline V gene are MNHEY and SVGAGI. The CDR3 runs to 14 residues. The CDR3 loop is CASKGQPEAYEQYF. The CDR3 DNA sequence: TGTGCCAGCAAAGGACAGCCAGAGGCCTACGAGCAGTACTTC.

This clonotype was seen at least ten times. One junction end disagrees with the germline gene, perhaps due to a read error. The V call is TRBV5-4, the J call TRBJ2-7; 7 positions agree with TRBD2. The CDR3 spans 13 residues. Germline-derived CDR1 and CDR2 are SGHNT and YYREEE (reference sequence). The CDR3 here is CASSLGLADEQYF. The CDR3 nucleotides read TGTGCCAGCAGTTTGGGGCTAGCGGATGAGCAGTACTTC.

This clonotype was seen at least ten times. The V call is TRBV10-3, the J call TRBJ2-7; tentatively, D is TRBD2 (6 bases). Trimming pared 3 bases from V and 4 bases from J, leaving 10 bases between. The CDR3 has 13 residues. Germline-derived CDR1 and CDR2 are ENHRY and SYGVKD. In nucleotides, the CDR3 is TGTGCCATCAGTGAACTAGCTCGGTACGAGCAGTACTTC. It codes for CAISELARYEQYF.

In its sample, this clonotype was seen many times. This chain uses TRBV7-2 with TRBJ2-5; 12 nucleotides line up with TRBD2. The CDR3 is 15 residues long. Germline-derived CDR1 and CDR2 are SGHTA and FQGNSA. Unmatched junction bases numbered 5, after V lost 5 bases and J lost 4 bases. The CDR3 reads CASSVELAGGETQYF. CDR3 in DNA: TGTGCCAGCAGCGTTGAACTAGCGGGAGGAGAGACCCAGTACTTC.